This note documents a single T cell receptor beta chain sequence. The protocol was immunoSEQ multiplex PCR, while the TCRdb copy is restricted to in-frame clones and leaves out a portion. The data hold about 290,000 clones, with 85% observed a single time. These data originate in a study of blood T cell repertoires in COVID-19. Material for sequencing was peripheral blood. This TCR was sampled from a woman aged 45-65 years with active or convalescent COVID-19.

This CDR3 is CSVPGQGAMRELFF. In DNA, the CDR3 is TGCAGCGTCCCGGGACAGGGGGCAATGAGGGAGCTGTTTTTT. The chain uses TRBV29-1 and TRBJ2-2; 12 positions agree with TRBD1. With V trimmed by 6 bases and J by 9 bases, 8 bases remained unmatched. Germline lookup yields CDR1 SQVTM and CDR2 ANQGSEA. The CDR3 runs to 14 residues.